The 5 T cell receptor beta chains below all came from one sample that was sequenced in a study of T cells after yellow fever vaccination. TCRdb re-called the 5' RACE reads through MiXCR, storing one row per CDR3 protein. The table includes around 310,000 distinct CDR3 sequences, approximately 3.9% detected once. Specimen: PBMCs, collected 5 days after the yellow fever booster vaccination. These receptors were obtained from a man aged 18 to 35 who received the YFV17D yellow fever vaccine.

The V call is TRBV6-2 or TRBV6-3, the J call TRBJ1-5; D gene unclear. Trimming left V 6 bases short and J 1 base short, with 19 bases between. Germline CDR1 is MNHEY and CDR2 is SVGEGT. This CDR3 has 17 residues. The CDR3, as DNA: TGTGCCAGCAGGCCCATTGATTGGGAAGGAAGCAATCAGCCCCAGCATTTT. This encodes CASRPIDWEGSNQPQHF.

This clonotype has only a few counts. The chain is built from TRBV7-8 and TRBJ1-2, with D maybe TRBD1 (5 bases). Deletions cut 7 bases from V and 10 bases from J, with 19 bases between. This CDR3 comprises 13 residues. From germline, CDR1 is SGHVS and CDR2 FQNEAQ. CDR3 DNA: TGTGCCAGCACTCCCTCAGGGTTAAGTCTCTACACCTTC. This codes for CASTPSGLSLYTF.

This clonotype came up once. The genes are TRBV2 and TRBJ2-1; D may be TRBD1 (5 bases). Per the germline V gene, CDR1 is SNHLY and CDR2 is FYNNEI. The CDR3 consists of 14 residues. The ends were cut back, 0 bases at V and 5 bases at J, with 8 bases in the middle. In DNA form, the CDR3 reads TGTGCCAGCAGTGAAGCCAGGGTTCACAATGAGCAGTTCTTC. Translating it yields CASSEARVHNEQFF. The full variable domain, its missing parts supplied by reference TRBV2 and TRBJ2-1, is EPEVTQTPSHQVTQMGQEVILRCVPISNHLYFYWYRQILGQKVEFLVSFYNNEISEKSEIFDDQFSVERPDGSNFTLKIRSTKLEDSAMYFCASSEARVHNEQFFGPGTRLTVL.

This clonotype was detected ten times or more. The chain carries TRBV5-1 and TRBJ1-2, with TRBD1 identical over 8 bases. CDR3 size: 14 residues. CDR1 SGHRS and CDR2 YFSETQ come from the germline V gene. Trimming took 0 bases from V and 4 from J; bases not matched to a gene: 2. CDR3 loop: CASSLGTGSYGYTF. The CDR3 bases are TGCGCCAGCAGCTTGGGGACAGGGAGCTATGGCTACACCTTC.

This clonotype was seen ten or more times. V and J are TRBV7-9 and TRBJ2-4; 9 bases are shared with TRBD1. The V segment lost 5 bases and the J segment 5 bases; nucleotides outside the gene matches: 10. Germline loops: CDR1 SEHNR, CDR2 FQNEAQ (reference sequence). This CDR3 contains 16 residues. Here the CDR3 DNA reads TGTGCCAGCAGCCCACCGGAGCGACAGGGGGAAAACATTCAGTACTTC. Its protein product is CASSPPERQGENIQYF.